Here is one TCR beta chain with its context. The antigen is undetermined. Indicated time point: baseline pretreatment blood. This sample's treatment: 15 Gy SBRT to primary tumor, nephrectomy 4 weeks later. Radiation-treated patients gave blood at baseline, week 2 and week 4. The patient's renal cell carcinoma had clear cell pathology. The data were taken from a study of radiation and T cells in renal cell carcinoma. General observations from the study: In blood, top tumor clones expanded by 2 weeks, shrinking by 4.

The CDR3 sequence is 14 residues long. Looked up from germline, CDR1 is SGHTA and CDR2 is FQGTGA. Trimming removed 0 bases at V and 3 bases at J, with 8 bases between. Sequenced by immunoSEQ multiplex PCR; TCRdb stores in-frame clones only, minus some. Here the sample spans approximately 90,000 clones, approximately 86% being singletons. Source: blood, taken from a patient whose treatment included radiotherapy and nephrectomy. This TCR derives from a man over 45 with renal cell carcinoma. This chain links TRBV7-3 with TRBJ2-5, with D unclear. The CDR3 DNA reads TGTGCCAGCAGCTTAACTCCATCGAAAGAGACCCAGTACTTC. It encodes CASSLTPSKETQYF.